The subject of this entry is one T cell receptor (beta chain). What it binds is unknown. Trimming removed 0 bases from V and 2 bases from J, with 11 bases in between. The CDR3 has 15 residues. Germline-derived CDR1 and CDR2 are SGDLS and YYNGEE. This sample is drawn from a study of CD8+CD57+ T cells in acquired aplastic anemia. Study at large: When averaged, DNA from sorted CD4+ and CD8+ cells came to 3.2 ug. General study points: Sharing between patients and controls was observed for 25 to 30 CD8+ CDR3 sequences.

Genomic DNA, the template, was used for profiling of the TCR beta VDJ and CDR3. From the reads, TCRdb called clonotypes with MiXCR, one entry per CDR3 protein. This repertoire shows about 200,000 distinct CDR3 sequences, less than 75% found once; its top ten account for around 50%. Whoever was chosen for sequencing had shown CD8+CD57+ cell expansion by flow cytometry. In all patients, the disease was severe acquired aplastic anemia. Therapy had not been given to patients before blood sampling. The chain carries TRBV9 and TRBJ1-2; possibly TRBD1 for D (6 bases). This receptor was taken from a human donor with aplastic anemia. The sequencing sample was made of sorted CD4+, CD8+, or CD8+CD57+ T cells (not recorded which) from PBMCs. CDR3 in amino acids: CASSVGRGPNYGYTF. The CDR3 region has the DNA TGTGCCAGCAGCGTAGGGCGGGGGCCGAACTATGGCTACACCTTC. The full variable domain, in which reference TRBV9 and TRBJ1-2 provide the parts outside the CDR3, is DSGVTQTPKHLITATGQRVTLRCSPRSGDLSVYWYQQSLDQGLQFLIQYYNGEERAKGNILERFSAQQFPDLHSELNLSSLELGDSALYFCASSVGRGPNYGYTFGSGTRLTVV.